This T cell receptor (beta chain) appears in the sequencing data of a study of blood T cell repertoires in COVID-19. Study as a whole: Samples representing acute and convalescent COVID-19 were sourced from the United States, Italy and Spain. PBMCs, B-cell-depleted T cells, or T cells were the source of the cDNA or gDNA that made up the material.

Methods used by the authors: Counts of nucleated cells, estimated from reference gene primer amplification, were obtained. This table comes from immunoSEQ multiplex PCR, and its TCRdb copy is limited to in-frame clones, with some not included. V, J and clone size derive from that table, while D and trimming were established from the DNA sequence. The sample consists of some 280,000 clones, roughly 80% of them appearing once. This clone was picked up one time. Sequenced material: peripheral blood. The origin of this receptor is a woman aged 45-59 years with active or convalescent COVID-19.

CDR3 protein: CASSVAPSISYEQYF. CDR3 nucleotide sequence: TGTGCCAGCAGCGTAGCGCCTAGCATCTCCTACGAGCAGTACTTC. The gene calls are TRBV9 and TRBJ2-7; D is possibly TRBD2 (5 bases). Between the trimmed V and J ends, which lost 0 bases and 0 bases, there was a span of 10 bases. The CDR3 covers 15 residues. Germline V gene lookup returns CDR1 SGDLS and CDR2 YYNGEE.